The present T cell receptor (beta chain) was sequenced within a study of blood T cell repertoires in COVID-19. Across the study: Acute and convalescent COVID-19 specimens originated in the United States, Italy and Spain. PBMCs, B-cell-depleted T cells, or T cells provided the cDNA or gDNA that made up the material.

In the original processing: Amplification with reference gene primers provided the estimates of nucleated cell counts. The repertoire was sequenced with immunoSEQ multiplex PCR; TCRdb's copy has only in-frame clones and lacks some. The V and J calls and clone size come from that table; D and trimming were worked out from the DNA. The sample lists roughly 100,000 clones, roughly 82% occurring once. The V gene lost 0 bases and the J gene lost 9 bases, with 9 bases spanning the gap. The CDR3 length is 13 residues. In germline, CDR1 is LNHNV, CDR2 YYDKDF (reference sequence). V usage is TRBV15 and J usage is TRBJ2-1, with a weak D call TRBD2 (5 bases). This clonotype was sampled from a man aged 80 or over with acute or convalescent COVID-19. The sequencing input was peripheral blood. As DNA, the CDR3 is TGTGCCACCAGCAGAGATCGAGGGAGTGAGCAGTTCTTC. Protein: CATSRDRGSEQFF.